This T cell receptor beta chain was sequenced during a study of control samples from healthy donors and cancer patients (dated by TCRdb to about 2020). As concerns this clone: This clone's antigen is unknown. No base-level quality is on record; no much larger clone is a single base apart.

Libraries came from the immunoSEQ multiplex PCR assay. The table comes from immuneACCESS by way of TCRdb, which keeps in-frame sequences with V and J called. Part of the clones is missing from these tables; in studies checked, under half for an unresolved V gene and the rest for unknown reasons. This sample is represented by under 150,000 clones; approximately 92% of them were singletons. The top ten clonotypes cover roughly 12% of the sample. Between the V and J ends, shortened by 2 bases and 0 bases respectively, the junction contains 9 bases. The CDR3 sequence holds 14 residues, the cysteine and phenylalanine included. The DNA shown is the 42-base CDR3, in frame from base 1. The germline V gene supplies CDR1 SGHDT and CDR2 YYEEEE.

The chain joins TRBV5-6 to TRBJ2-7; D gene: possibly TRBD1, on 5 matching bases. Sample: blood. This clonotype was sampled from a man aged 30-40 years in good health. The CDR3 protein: CASSFRQFSYEQYF. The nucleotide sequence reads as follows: TGTGCCAGCAGCTTCAGACAGTTCTCCTACGAGCAGTACTTC.